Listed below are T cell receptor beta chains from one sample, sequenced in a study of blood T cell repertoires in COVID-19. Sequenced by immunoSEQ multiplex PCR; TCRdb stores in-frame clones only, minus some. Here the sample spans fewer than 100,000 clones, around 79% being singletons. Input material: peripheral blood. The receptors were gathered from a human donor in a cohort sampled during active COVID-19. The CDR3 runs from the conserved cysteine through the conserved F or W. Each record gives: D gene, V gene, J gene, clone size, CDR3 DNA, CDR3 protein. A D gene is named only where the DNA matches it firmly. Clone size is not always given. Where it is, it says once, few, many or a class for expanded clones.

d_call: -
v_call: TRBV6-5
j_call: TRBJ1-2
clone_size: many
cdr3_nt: TGTGCCAGCAGTTACTACCCGACCGGGGGCTACACCTTC
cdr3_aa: CASSYYPTGGYTF

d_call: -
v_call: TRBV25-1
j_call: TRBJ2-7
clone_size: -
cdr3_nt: TGTGCCAGCAGTGAATATTGGCAGGGGACCTACGAGCAGTACTTC
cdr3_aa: CASSEYWQGTYEQYF

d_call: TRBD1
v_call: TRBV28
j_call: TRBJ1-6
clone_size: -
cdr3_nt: TGTGCCAGCAGCCCCCCCGGGGGATGGGTAGGGGGCGATAATTCACCCCTCCACTTT
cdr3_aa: CASSPPGGWVGGDNSPLHF

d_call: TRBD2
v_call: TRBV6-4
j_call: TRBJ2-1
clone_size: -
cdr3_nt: TGTGCCAGCAGTGACACGGGGGGAGCGTCGAATGAGCAGTTCTTC
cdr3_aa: CASSDTGGASNEQFF

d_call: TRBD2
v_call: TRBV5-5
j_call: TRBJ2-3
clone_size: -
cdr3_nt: TGTGCCAGCAGCATGTTACTAGCGGGAGGGGCAGATACGCAGTATTTT
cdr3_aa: CASSMLLAGGADTQYF

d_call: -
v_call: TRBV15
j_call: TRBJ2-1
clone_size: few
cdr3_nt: TGTGCCACCAGCAGAGTTTTAGCCTACAATGAGCAGTTCTTC
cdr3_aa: CATSRVLAYNEQFF

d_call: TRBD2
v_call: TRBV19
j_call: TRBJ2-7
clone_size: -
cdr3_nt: TGTGCCAGTAGTATTGGGGGACTAGGAACCTACGAGCAGTACTTC
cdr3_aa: CASSIGGLGTYEQYF

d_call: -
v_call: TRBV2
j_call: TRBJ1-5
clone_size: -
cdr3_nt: TGTGCCAGCAGCAGGGGAAGGGACGTGCATCAGCCCCAGCATTTT
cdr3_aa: CASSRGRDVHQPQHF

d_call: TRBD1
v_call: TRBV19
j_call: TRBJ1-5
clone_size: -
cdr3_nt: TGTGCCAGTAGTACAGGGGGGTATAGCAATCAGCCCCAGCATTTT
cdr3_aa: CASSTGGYSNQPQHF

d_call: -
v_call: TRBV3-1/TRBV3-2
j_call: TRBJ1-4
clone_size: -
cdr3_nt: TGTGCCAGCAGGTGGGGGGAGAAGGATGAAAAACTGTTTTTT
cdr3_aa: CASRWGEKDEKLFF

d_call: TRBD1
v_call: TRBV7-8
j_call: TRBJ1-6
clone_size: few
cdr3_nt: TGTGCCAGCAGCCTGACAGGGGGAAATAATTCACCCCTCCACTTT
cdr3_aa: CASSLTGGNNSPLHF

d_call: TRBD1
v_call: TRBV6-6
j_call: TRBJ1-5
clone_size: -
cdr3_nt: TGTGCCAGCAGTCCTTGGACAGGGGGCTCGTCCCTCTTAGGCAATCAGCCCCAGCATTTT
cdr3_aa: CASSPWTGGSSLLGNQPQHF

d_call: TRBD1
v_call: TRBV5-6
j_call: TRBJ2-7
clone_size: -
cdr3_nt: TGTGCCAGCACCCAGGGGGACAGGGTCTACGAGCAGTACTTC
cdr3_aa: CASTQGDRVYEQYF

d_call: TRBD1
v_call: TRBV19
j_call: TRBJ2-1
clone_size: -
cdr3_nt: TGTGCCAGTAGTCCAGGGACAGGGGGTTCCTACAATGAGCAGTTCTTC
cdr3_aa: CASSPGTGGSYNEQFF

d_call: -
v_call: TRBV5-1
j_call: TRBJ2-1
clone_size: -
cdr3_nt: TGCGCCAGCAGCTTGGGGAGGGGACGGTACAATGAGCAGTTCTTC
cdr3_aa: CASSLGRGRYNEQFF

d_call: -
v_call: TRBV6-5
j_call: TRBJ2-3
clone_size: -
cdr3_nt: TGTGCCAGCAGTTACACAGGCCCCACAGATACGCAGTATTTT
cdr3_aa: CASSYTGPTDTQYF

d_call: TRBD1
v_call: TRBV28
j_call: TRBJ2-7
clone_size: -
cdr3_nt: TGTGCCAGCAGTCCACTACAGGGGCGAGAGTACGAGCAGTACTTC
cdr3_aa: CASSPLQGREYEQYF

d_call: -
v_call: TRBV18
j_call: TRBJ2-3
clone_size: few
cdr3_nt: TGTGCCAGCTCACCTAATAGCCCGGGAGCCTCAGATACGCAGTATTTT
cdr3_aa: CASSPNSPGASDTQYF

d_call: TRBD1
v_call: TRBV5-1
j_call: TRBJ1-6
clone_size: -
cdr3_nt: TGCGCCAGCAGCTATGGACAGGCCTTCTCGGAATCACCCCTCCACTTT
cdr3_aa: CASSYGQAFSESPLHF

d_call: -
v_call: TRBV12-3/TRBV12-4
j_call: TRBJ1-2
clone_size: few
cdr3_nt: TGTGCCAGCAGTCGCAGGGTTGTTGGCTACACCTTC
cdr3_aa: CASSRRVVGYTF

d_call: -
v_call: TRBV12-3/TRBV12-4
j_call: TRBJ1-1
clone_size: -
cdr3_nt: TGTGCCAGCAGTCGAGGGCAGCGGACTGAAGCTTTCTTT
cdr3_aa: CASSRGQRTEAFF

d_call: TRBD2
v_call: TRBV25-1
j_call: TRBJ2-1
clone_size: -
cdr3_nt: TGTGCCAGCAGTGGGACTAGCGGCAATGAGCAGTTCTTC
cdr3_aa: CASSGTSGNEQFF

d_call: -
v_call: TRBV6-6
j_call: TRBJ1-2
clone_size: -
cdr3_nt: TGTGCCAGCAGTTCCGTGAACTATGGCTACACCTTC
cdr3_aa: CASSSVNYGYTF

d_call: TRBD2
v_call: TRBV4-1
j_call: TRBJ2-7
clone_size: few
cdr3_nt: TGCGCCAGCAGCCAAGATCTCCAGCGGGAGACATCCTACGAGCAGTACTTC
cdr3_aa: CASSQDLQRETSYEQYF

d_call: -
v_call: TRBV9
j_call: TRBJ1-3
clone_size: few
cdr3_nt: TGTGCCAGCAGCGTAGACAGGGCGGACACCATATATTTT
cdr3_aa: CASSVDRADTIYF

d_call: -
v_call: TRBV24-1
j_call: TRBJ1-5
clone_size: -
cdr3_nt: TGTGCCACCGCTTCGGGCAATCAGCCCCAGCATTTT
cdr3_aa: CATASGNQPQHF

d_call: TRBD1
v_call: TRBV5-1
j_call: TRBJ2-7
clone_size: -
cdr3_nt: TGCGCCAGCTCTGGAGGACAGGGGATTGGTGAGCAGTACTTC
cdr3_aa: CASSGGQGIGEQYF

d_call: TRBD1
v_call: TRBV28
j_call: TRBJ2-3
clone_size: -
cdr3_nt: TGTGCCAGCATCAAAAGACAGGGCGTCACAGATACGCAGTATTTT
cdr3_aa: CASIKRQGVTDTQYF

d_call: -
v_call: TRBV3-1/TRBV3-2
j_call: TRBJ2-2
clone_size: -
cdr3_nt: TGTGCCAGCAGCTGGGTAGCGGAGAACACCGGGGAGCTGTTTTTT
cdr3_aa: CASSWVAENTGELFF

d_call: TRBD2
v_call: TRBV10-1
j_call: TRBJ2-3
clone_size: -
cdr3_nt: TGCGCCAGCAGAGCGGGACTAGCGGGTACAGATACGCAGTATTTT
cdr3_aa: CASRAGLAGTDTQYF

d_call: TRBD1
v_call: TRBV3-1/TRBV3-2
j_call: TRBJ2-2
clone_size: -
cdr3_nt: TGTGCCAGCAGCCAAGATACGGGACAGGGGGCATGCGCCGGGGAGCTGTTTTTT
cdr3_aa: CASSQDTGQGACAGELFF

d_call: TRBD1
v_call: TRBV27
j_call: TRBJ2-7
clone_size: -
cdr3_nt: TGTGCCAGCAGTCCCTGGACAGGGTCCTACGAGCAGTACTTC
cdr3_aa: CASSPWTGSYEQYF

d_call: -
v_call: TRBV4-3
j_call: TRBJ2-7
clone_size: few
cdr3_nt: TGCGCCAGCAGCCCTGCTACCTCGGTCCCGGGGCAGTACTTC
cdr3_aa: CASSPATSVPGQYF

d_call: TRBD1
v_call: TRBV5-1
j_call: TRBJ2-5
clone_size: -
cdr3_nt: TGCGCCAGCAGCTTGGGCCAGGGGGTAGAGACCCAGTACTTC
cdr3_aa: CASSLGQGVETQYF

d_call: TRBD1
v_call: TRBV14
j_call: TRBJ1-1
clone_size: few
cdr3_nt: TGTGCCAGCAGCCAGCAGGGGGACACTGAAGCTTTCTTT
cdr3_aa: CASSQQGDTEAFF

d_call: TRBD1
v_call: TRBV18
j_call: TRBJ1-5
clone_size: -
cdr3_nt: TGTGCCAGCTCAGCCGGGACAGGGGGCGAACAGCCCCAGCATTTT
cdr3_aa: CASSAGTGGEQPQHF

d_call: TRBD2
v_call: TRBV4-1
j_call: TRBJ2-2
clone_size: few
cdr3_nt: TGCGCCAGCAGCCAAGTCGCAGGTGGGACTAGCGGGGCCGGGGAGCTGTTTTTT
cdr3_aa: CASSQVAGGTSGAGELFF

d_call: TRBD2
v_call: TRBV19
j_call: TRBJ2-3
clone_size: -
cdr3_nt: TGTGCCAGTAGTACCCGCGGGGGGGCAAATACGCAGTATTTT
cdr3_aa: CASSTRGGANTQYF

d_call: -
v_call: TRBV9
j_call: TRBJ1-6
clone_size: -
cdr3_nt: TGTGCCAGCAGCTCGCACAGCTCCTATAATTCACCCCTCCACTTT
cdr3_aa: CASSSHSSYNSPLHF

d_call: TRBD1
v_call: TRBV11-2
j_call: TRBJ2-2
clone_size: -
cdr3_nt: TGTGCCAGCAGCTCCACAGGGGGACGGGAAACCGGGGAGCTGTTTTTT
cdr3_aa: CASSSTGGRETGELFF

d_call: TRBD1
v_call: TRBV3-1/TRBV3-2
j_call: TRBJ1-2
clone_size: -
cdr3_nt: TGTGCCAGCAGCCTCCGGGACAGTGGGACCTATGGCTACACCTTC
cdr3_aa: CASSLRDSGTYGYTF

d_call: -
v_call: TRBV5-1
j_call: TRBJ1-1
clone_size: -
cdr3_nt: TGCGCCAGCAGCACCGAAGCCCGTGGCACTGAAGCTTTCTTT
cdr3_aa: CASSTEARGTEAFF

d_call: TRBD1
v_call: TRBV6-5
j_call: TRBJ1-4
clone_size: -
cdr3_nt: TGTGCCAGCAGGGACAGGACAACTAATGAAAAACTGTTTTTT
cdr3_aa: CASRDRTTNEKLFF

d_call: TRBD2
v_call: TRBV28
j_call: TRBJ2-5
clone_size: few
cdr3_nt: TGTGCCAGCAGTTTTTTAGCGGGAGGAATGGAGACCCAGTACTTC
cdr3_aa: CASSFLAGGMETQYF

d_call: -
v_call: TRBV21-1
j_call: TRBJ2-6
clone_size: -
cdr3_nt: TGTGCCAGCAGCAAGACTAGCGGGAGTGGGGGGGCCAACGTCCTGACTTTC
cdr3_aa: CASSKTSGSGGANVLTF

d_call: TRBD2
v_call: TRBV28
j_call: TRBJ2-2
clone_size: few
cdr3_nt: TGTGCCAGCAGTACCGCCGGGACTAGCACCGGGGAGCTGTTTTTT
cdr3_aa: CASSTAGTSTGELFF

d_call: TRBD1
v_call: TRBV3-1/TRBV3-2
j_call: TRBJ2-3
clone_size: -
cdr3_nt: TGTGCCAGCAGCCAAGATCGAGCAGGGGGCCGGGATACGCAGTATTTT
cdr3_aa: CASSQDRAGGRDTQYF

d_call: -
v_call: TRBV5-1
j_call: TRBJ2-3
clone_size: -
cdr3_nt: TGCGCCAGCAGACCAGAACAGGGAACAGATACGCAGTATTTT
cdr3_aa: CASRPEQGTDTQYF

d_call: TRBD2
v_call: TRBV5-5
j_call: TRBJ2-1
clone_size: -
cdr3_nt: TGTGCCAGCAGCCGTCTAGCGGGAGGGGTCTCCTACAATGAGCAGTTCTTC
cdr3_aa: CASSRLAGGVSYNEQFF

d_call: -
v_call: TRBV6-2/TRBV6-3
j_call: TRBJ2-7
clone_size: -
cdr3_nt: TGTGCCAGCAGTTTTCAGGACCCAAGGAGGGAGCAGTACTTC
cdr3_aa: CASSFQDPRREQYF

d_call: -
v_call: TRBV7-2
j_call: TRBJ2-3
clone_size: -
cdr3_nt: TGTGCCAGCAGCCTGGGGCTCCTCACAGATACGCAGTATTTT
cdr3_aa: CASSLGLLTDTQYF

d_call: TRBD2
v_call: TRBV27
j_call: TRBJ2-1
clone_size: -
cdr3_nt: TGTGCCAGCAGTATAGCGGGGAGCTCCTACAATGAGCAGTTCTTC
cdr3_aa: CASSIAGSSYNEQFF

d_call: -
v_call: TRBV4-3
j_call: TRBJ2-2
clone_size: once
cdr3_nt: TGCGCCAGCAGCCAAGATGAGCGTGGAACCGGGGAGCTGTTTTTT
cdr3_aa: CASSQDERGTGELFF

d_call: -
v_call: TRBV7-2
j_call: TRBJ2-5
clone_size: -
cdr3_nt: TGTGCCAGCAGCTTTCAACCGGGACAACAAGAGACCCAGTACTTC
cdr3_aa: CASSFQPGQQETQYF

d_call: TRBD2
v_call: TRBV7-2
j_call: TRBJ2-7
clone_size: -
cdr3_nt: TGTGCCAGCAGCTTAGTCCCTAGCGGACTCTACGAGCAGTACTTC
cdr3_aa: CASSLVPSGLYEQYF